The next 13 T cell receptor beta chains were all read from a single sample in a study of cytomegalovirus exposure and HLA in healthy donors. The PCR made use of 60 Vbeta and 13 Jbeta primers. TCRdb's copy holds only in-frame clones and misses some; the assay was immunoSEQ multiplex PCR. This table has hundreds of thousands of clones, 70% to 80% appearing once. The specimen sequenced was PBMCs. The receptors come from a woman aged 55-70 years in good health and CMV-seropositive.

This chain joins TRBV7-9 and TRBJ2-7; a weak D match, TRBD1 (5 bases). CDR3 size: 15 residues. Trimming removed 0 bases from V and 0 bases from J, with 9 bases in between. The V gene's germline CDR1 is SEHNR and CDR2 FQNEAQ (reference sequence). The CDR3 DNA is TGTGCCAGCAGCTTAGCCAGGGCGAGCTCCTACGAGCAGTACTTC. Translated: CASSLARASSYEQYF. The full variable domain, in which reference TRBV7-9 and TRBJ2-7 provide the parts outside the CDR3, is DTGVSQNPRHKITKRGQNVTFRCDPISEHNRLYWYRQTLGQGPEFLTYFQNEAQLEKSRLLSDRFSAERPKGSFSTLEIQRTEQGDSAMYLCASSLARASSYEQYFGPGTRLTVT.

The chain links TRBV9 to TRBJ2-3; maybe TRBD2 (5 bases). CDR1 SGDLS and CDR2 YYNGEE come from the germline V gene. Trimming cost V 0 bases and J 3 bases, with 11 bases left between them. CDR3 size: 15 residues. The CDR3 nucleotides are TGTGCCAGCAGCGTAGCGCCCGGGGTAACAGATACGCAGTATTTT. It translates to CASSVAPGVTDTQYF.

The gene calls are TRBV28 and TRBJ2-3; 7 positions agree with TRBD2. From germline, CDR1 is MDHEN and CDR2 SYDVKM. V trimming: 4 bases; J trimming: 6 bases; junction bases outside the gene matches: 7. The CDR3 sequence is 14 residues long. This CDR3 reads CASSSPGLMDTQYF. In DNA, the CDR3 is TGTGCCAGCAGTTCTCCGGGACTAATGGATACGCAGTATTTT.

This chain links TRBV19 with TRBJ1-6; D is uncertain. The CDR3 contains 13 residues. Trimming took 5 bases from V and 8 from J, leaving 10 bases between them. In germline, CDR1 is LNHDA, CDR2 SQIVND (reference sequence). CDR3 protein: CASSPLSDSPLHF. The CDR3 nucleotides read TGTGCCAGTAGTCCCCTAAGTGATTCACCCCTCCACTTT.

This sequence joins TRBV27 and TRBJ1-1, with unresolved D. V lost 3 bases to trimming and J lost 1 base, with 9 bases between them. The CDR3 extends over 14 amino acids. Germline loops: CDR1 MNHEY, CDR2 SMNVEV (reference sequence). CDR3 in amino acids: CASSLMSANTEAFF. The CDR3 DNA is TGTGCCAGCAGTTTGATGAGTGCGAACACTGAAGCTTTCTTT.

V gene TRBV28 combines with J gene TRBJ1-5; the match to TRBD1 covers 9 bases. This CDR3 has 16 amino acids. Germline V CDR1 and CDR2: MDHEN, SYDVKM. The J segment lost 3 bases and the V segment lost 6 bases, leaving 9 bases of the junction unmatched. The CDR3 loop reads CASRRVRDRDNQPQHF. The CDR3 DNA reads as TGTGCCAGCAGGAGGGTCCGGGACAGGGACAATCAGCCCCAGCATTTT.

The CDR3 DNA reads TGTGCCAGCAACGAGGCGGGAGCCTACGAGCAGTACTTC. This codes for CASNEAGAYEQYF. The gene calls are TRBV6-1 and TRBJ2-7, with 7 bases lining up with TRBD2. Unmatched junction bases numbered 5, after V lost 7 bases and J lost 2 bases. This CDR3 comprises 13 residues. Germline V CDR1 and CDR2: MNHNS, SASEGT.

The V and J genes are TRBV28 and TRBJ1-3; D not certain. CDR3 length: 16 residues. With 5 bases removed from V and 0 bases from J, the gap between germline ends came to 14 bases. Germline CDR1 reads MDHEN; CDR2 reads SYDVKM. CDR3 DNA sequence: TGTGCCAGCAGTGTCGCCCGACATCCCTCTGGAAACACCATATATTTT. Translating gives CASSVARHPSGNTIYF.

This chain links TRBV6-1 with TRBJ1-1; 10 bases fit TRBD1. CDR3 length: 13 amino acids. The trim removed 11 bases at V and 1 base at J, leaving 4 bases unmatched. Germline V CDR1 and CDR2: MNHNS, SASEGT. The CDR3 DNA is TGTGCCGCTCGGGACAGGGGGAACACTGAAGCTTTCTTT. Its protein product is CAARDRGNTEAFF.

The rearrangement joins TRBV19 to TRBJ1-5; the D gene is possibly TRBD1 (6 bases). In germline, CDR1 is LNHDA, CDR2 SQIVND (reference sequence). This CDR3 is 14 amino acids long. Deletions cut 1 base from V and 6 bases from J, with 10 bases between. For the CDR3, the DNA is TGTGCCAGTAGTATAGGGACAGCGGCTCAGCCCCAGCATTTT. Translating it yields CASSIGTAAQPQHF.

Details on this clone: Other DNA sequences in the sample encode the same CDR3. The chain employs TRBV5-1 and TRBJ2-2, with TRBD2 matching 10 bases. This CDR3 has 17 amino acids. V gave up 2 bases and J gave up 5 bases; unmatched junction bases: 9. Germline V gives CDR1 SGHRS, CDR2 YFSETQ. The CDR3 reads CASSLGLAGEATGELFF. The CDR3 bases are TGCGCCAGCAGCTTAGGGCTAGCGGGAGAGGCGACCGGGGAGCTGTTTTTT. The entire variable domain, with the rest obtained from reference TRBV5-1 and TRBJ2-2, is as follows: KAGVTQTPRYLIKTRGQQVTLSCSPISGHRSVSWYQQTPGQGLQFLFEYFSETQRNKGNFPGRFSGRQFSNSRSEMNVSTLELGDSALYLCASSLGLAGEATGELFFGEGSRLTVL.

V and J are TRBV11-3 and TRBJ2-3, with D perhaps matching TRBD2 (7 bases). V was shortened by 1 base and J by 1 base, with 12 bases between the two germline ends. Germline lookup yields CDR1 SGHNT and CDR2 YENEEA. The CDR3 runs 16 residues. Here the CDR3 reads CASSLGGGGGTDTQYF. The CDR3 bases are TGTGCCAGCAGCTTAGGAGGGGGGGGCGGCACAGATACGCAGTATTTT.

The chain has TRBV28 and TRBJ1-2, with 8 bases aligning to TRBD1. Germline V gene sequence: CDR1 MDHEN, CDR2 SYDVKM. The CDR3 consists of 14 residues. The junction had 8 bases not matched to a gene; V was cut back by 6 bases and J by 5 bases. Here the CDR3 DNA reads TGTGCCAGCAGGGGACAGGCCAGGTCATATGGCTACACCTTC. Translating it yields CASRGQARSYGYTF.